This TCR beta chain was captured by sequencing in a study of blood T cell repertoires in COVID-19. Participants had their cohort set by participant-reported clinical history. In the study's own analysis: How many nucleated cells were present was estimated from reference gene primer amplification. The protocol was immunoSEQ multiplex PCR, while the TCRdb copy is restricted to in-frame clones and leaves out a portion. Clonal size and the V and J genes are those of that table, whereas D and trimming came from the DNA. The top ten hold about 5% of the sample, which has some 320,000 clones, around 87% seen once. In this sample, this clone turned up once. Sequenced sample: PBMCs or T cells enriched from blood (not recorded which). This clonotype originated in a woman aged 25 to 39 who had recovered from COVID-19.

CDR3 amino acids: CASSYRSSGNQETQYF. In DNA form, the CDR3 reads TGTGCCAGCAGTTACCGAAGTAGCGGGAACCAAGAGACCCAGTACTTC. This chain links TRBV6-6 with TRBJ2-5; 8 bases are a match to TRBD2. The trim removed 2 bases at V and 0 bases at J, leaving 5 bases unmatched. This CDR3 spans 16 amino acids. Germline assignment: CDR1 MNHNY and CDR2 SVGAGI (reference sequence).